This TCR beta chain was recovered during a study of T cell responses to AZD1222 COVID-19 vaccine. Across the study: Second-dose intervals of approximately 4 or approximately 12 weeks were pooled. Study conclusions and caveats: Just a handful of AZD1222 recipients tested seropositive at baseline. White British donors predominated, females outnumbered males, and clonal diversity was possibly underestimated. The reported proportion of spike-specific TCRs targeting unmutated variant regions was nearly half.

Germline V lookup: CDR1 LGHNA, CDR2 YNFKEQ. The CDR3 spans 17 residues. With 4 bases clipped from V and 4 bases from J, the junction kept 10 bases outside the gene matches. Sequencing was performed with immunoSEQ multiplex PCR; in TCRdb, only in-frame clones are kept and a portion is missing. The sample shows around 160,000 clones, 89% of them seen only once. This clone has just one count. Its antigen is still unknown. This clonotype originated in an adult in good health. Material: peripheral blood, obtained on day 0 of AZD1222 vaccination. The chain combines TRBV4-2 with TRBJ1-5; 10 bases line up with TRBD1. This CDR3 is CASSPQGGQGTNQPQHF. In DNA form, the CDR3 reads TGTGCCAGCAGCCCCCAGGGGGGACAGGGGACAAATCAGCCCCAGCATTTT.